This T cell receptor beta chain was sequenced for a study of shared clonotypes between healthy human individuals. With 2 bases removed from V and 1 base from J, the gap between germline ends came to 3 bases. The CDR3 extends over 12 amino acids. Germline V gene data show CDR1 as SGHAT and CDR2 as FQNNGV. The naive CD8 subset, CD45RO-negative cells positively selected for CCR7, excluded terminally differentiated effector memory CD45RA+ cells. The protocol was immunoSEQ multiplex PCR, while the TCRdb copy is restricted to in-frame clones and leaves out a portion. The sample records about 2,100,000 clones, more than 85% being singletons. Broader study findings: Sorted-subset samples were not fully sequenced, rarefaction indicated.

Of note for this clone: Its specificity is unknown. This sample also contains other DNA sequences that code for the same CDR3.

The genes are TRBV11-2 and TRBJ2-7; D not certain. The clonotype was recovered from a man aged 18 to 35 in good health. Some clones in this sample may be carry-over from other donors' samples. Sequencing input: naive CD8+ T cells from PBMCs. This CDR3 is CASSLLSYEQYF. The CDR3 DNA reads TGTGCCAGCAGCTTACTTTCCTACGAGCAGTACTTC.